A selection of T cell receptor beta chains follows, all from one sample in a study of T-cell memory formation after mild COVID-19. TCRdb reanalysed the 5' RACE reads using MiXCR and keeps one entry per CDR3 protein. The sample yields 92,000 or so distinct CDR3 sequences, approximately 16% seen once. Sequencing used PBMCs or a T cell subset sorted from them (not recorded which). Every receptor here comes from a man aged 18 to 35 who had mild COVID-19 (a few samples of this study predate the infection). Cell type and time point are not known. Each CDR3 is given with its conserved first and last residue. Fields, in order: V gene, J gene, clone size, CDR3 protein. Where a row states a size, it is once, few, many or the class of an expanded clone; other rows omit it.

V gene: TRBV7-3
J gene: TRBJ2-3
clone size: -
CDR3 protein: CASSLTSGVADTQYF

V gene: TRBV12-3/TRBV12-4
J gene: TRBJ2-3
clone size: -
CDR3 protein: CASLSGISTDTQYF

V gene: TRBV6-5
J gene: TRBJ1-2
clone size: many
CDR3 protein: CASSYTAQGGGYTF

V gene: TRBV5-5
J gene: TRBJ1-1
clone size: -
CDR3 protein: CASSLGFRGRRTEAFF

V gene: TRBV5-1
J gene: TRBJ2-1
clone size: -
CDR3 protein: CASSLASSGGEGEQFF

V gene: TRBV4-1
J gene: TRBJ1-2
clone size: few
CDR3 protein: CASSQGTPTNYGYTF

V gene: TRBV20-1
J gene: TRBJ1-4
clone size: -
CDR3 protein: CSARDPLGQADNEKLFF

V gene: TRBV29-1
J gene: TRBJ2-3
clone size: -
CDR3 protein: CSISGDLITDTQYF

V gene: TRBV6-5
J gene: TRBJ2-5
clone size: -
CDR3 protein: CASRQDYTYQETQYF

V gene: TRBV7-8
J gene: TRBJ1-2
clone size: -
CDR3 protein: CASSDRGLDSYGYTF

V gene: TRBV20-1
J gene: TRBJ2-7
clone size: few
CDR3 protein: CSARDLSRGASYEQYF

V gene: TRBV14
J gene: TRBJ2-1
clone size: few
CDR3 protein: CASSLGPGRHEQFF

V gene: TRBV4-1
J gene: TRBJ1-4
clone size: -
CDR3 protein: CASSLTDFFVNEKLFF

V gene: TRBV7-6
J gene: TRBJ2-7
clone size: -
CDR3 protein: CASSQPGDEQYF

V gene: TRBV6-5
J gene: TRBJ2-1
clone size: few
CDR3 protein: CASSYGAVGSYNEQFF

V gene: TRBV6-5
J gene: TRBJ2-1
clone size: few
CDR3 protein: CASSSTHRYLNEQFF

V gene: TRBV28
J gene: TRBJ2-5
clone size: few
CDR3 protein: CASSSIDDRGVQEF

V gene: TRBV4-1
J gene: TRBJ1-5
clone size: -
CDR3 protein: CASSQDARQPQHF

V gene: TRBV12-3/TRBV12-4
J gene: TRBJ2-3
clone size: -
CDR3 protein: CASSPIAGGTGDTQYF

V gene: TRBV9
J gene: TRBJ2-3
clone size: few
CDR3 protein: CASSGTSSTDTQYF

V gene: TRBV4-3
J gene: TRBJ1-1
clone size: few
CDR3 protein: CASSQATGARIRNTEAFF

V gene: TRBV28
J gene: TRBJ2-2
clone size: -
CDR3 protein: CASSLSERGRTGELFF

V gene: TRBV4-1
J gene: TRBJ2-3
clone size: many
CDR3 protein: CASSHDLLGTDTQYF

V gene: TRBV4-2
J gene: TRBJ1-2
clone size: -
CDR3 protein: CASSPARTSTGYTF

V gene: TRBV6-5
J gene: TRBJ2-3
clone size: -
CDR3 protein: CASSGGWASTDTQYF

V gene: TRBV12-5
J gene: TRBJ2-2
clone size: few
CDR3 protein: CASGTTSGSTGELFF

V gene: TRBV7-6
J gene: TRBJ2-5
clone size: few
CDR3 protein: CASSLWTSGGQETQYF

V gene: TRBV5-6
J gene: TRBJ2-7
clone size: many
CDR3 protein: CASSATSIEQYF

V gene: TRBV5-4
J gene: TRBJ2-3
clone size: -
CDR3 protein: CASSRPAENTDTQYF

V gene: TRBV6-5
J gene: TRBJ2-7
clone size: -
CDR3 protein: CASMIGTGYYEQYF

V gene: TRBV12-3/TRBV12-4
J gene: TRBJ2-1
clone size: few
CDR3 protein: CASSPYSSYNEQFF

V gene: TRBV18
J gene: TRBJ2-5
clone size: -
CDR3 protein: CASSQDRDETQYF

V gene: TRBV3-1
J gene: TRBJ1-1
clone size: -
CDR3 protein: CASSRSDTTEAFF

V gene: TRBV5-1
J gene: TRBJ1-6
clone size: few
CDR3 protein: CASSLIDNSPLHF

V gene: TRBV7-8
J gene: TRBJ1-1
clone size: -
CDR3 protein: CASSLARGATTEAFF

V gene: TRBV5-1
J gene: TRBJ1-1
clone size: few
CDR3 protein: CASSLGVPGVPEAFF

V gene: TRBV7-6
J gene: TRBJ2-7
clone size: many
CDR3 protein: CASSEGPGSSYEQYF

V gene: TRBV24-1
J gene: TRBJ2-3
clone size: few
CDR3 protein: CATSDSGTGTDTQYF

V gene: TRBV7-9
J gene: TRBJ1-1
clone size: -
CDR3 protein: CASSLAGKGLTEAFF

V gene: TRBV7-6
J gene: TRBJ2-1
clone size: many
CDR3 protein: CASSLGAEQFF

V gene: TRBV27
J gene: TRBJ2-7
clone size: -
CDR3 protein: CASSSFAGYEQYF

V gene: TRBV7-8
J gene: TRBJ2-1
clone size: few
CDR3 protein: CASSSTQLAPGSYNEQFF

V gene: TRBV9
J gene: TRBJ1-5
clone size: -
CDR3 protein: CASSVGAGANQPQHF

V gene: TRBV5-5
J gene: TRBJ2-2
clone size: few
CDR3 protein: CASSATSGNRAGELFF

V gene: TRBV11-2
J gene: TRBJ2-3
clone size: few
CDR3 protein: CASSGLAPDTQYF

V gene: TRBV6-2/TRBV6-3
J gene: TRBJ1-1
clone size: -
CDR3 protein: CASSYDRAVAFF

V gene: TRBV4-1
J gene: TRBJ1-2
clone size: -
CDR3 protein: CASSQGFRGDKGYGYTF

V gene: TRBV3-1
J gene: TRBJ2-1
clone size: many
CDR3 protein: CASSQTSSYNEQFF

V gene: TRBV9
J gene: TRBJ1-2
clone size: few
CDR3 protein: CASSPPGGGYGYTF